The rows below give T cell receptor beta chains drawn from one sample of a study of T-cell memory formation after mild COVID-19. Each CDR3 protein is one row after TCRdb ran MiXCR on the 5' RACE reads. The sample records around 180,000 distinct CDR3 sequences, about a sixth being singletons. The specimen was PBMCs or a T cell subset sorted from them (not recorded which). All receptors come from an adult woman who had mild COVID-19 (a few samples of this study predate the infection). Cell type and time point are not known. CDR3s include the opening cysteine and the closing phenylalanine or tryptophan. D genes are given only for firm matches. The listing skips clone size in some rows; elsewhere it reads once, few, many or a size class.

cdr3_length d_call j_call clone_size v_call cdr3_aa cdr3_nt
13 NA TRBJ2-7 NA TRBV29-1 CSARRAEGYEQYF TGCAGCGCCCGAAGGGCCGAAGGCTACGAGCAGTACTTC
16 NA TRBJ2-7 few TRBV6-6 CASSYTVVDTYYEQYF TGTGCCAGCAGTTACACTGTCGTGGACACATACTACGAGCAGTACTTC
13 NA TRBJ1-1 few TRBV3-1 CASSADSNTEAFF TGTGCCAGCAGCGCAGACAGTAACACTGAAGCTTTCTTT
17 TRBD2 TRBJ2-3 NA TRBV19 CASSIIGLAGGRDTQYF TGTGCCAGTAGTATAATTGGTTTAGCGGGGGGCCGAGATACGCAGTATTTT
17 TRBD1 TRBJ2-3 NA TRBV4-1 CASSQAPGTELTDTQYF TGCGCCAGCAGCCAAGCGCCCGGGACAGAACTCACAGATACGCAGTATTTT
16 NA TRBJ2-2 many TRBV4-1 CASSPVIQRRTGELFF TGCGCCAGCAGCCCCGTCATACAGCGCCGAACCGGGGAGCTGTTTTTT
16 TRBD1 TRBJ1-5 few TRBV20-1 CSASRPGGLPNQPQHF TGCAGTGCTAGTCGGCCAGGGGGTCTCCCCAATCAGCCCCAGCATTTT
15 NA TRBJ2-5 few TRBV6-5 CASSYSTGLRGTQYF TGTGCCAGCAGTTACTCGACGGGCCTGCGGGGGACCCAGTACTTC
15 NA TRBJ2-3 NA TRBV6-6 CASSYAGGSTDTQYF TGTGCCAGCAGTTACGCCGGAGGGAGCACAGATACGCAGTATTTT
16 NA TRBJ2-5 few TRBV12-3/TRBV12-4 CASSLGTVYYQETQYF TGTGCCAGCAGTTTAGGGACAGTTTATTACCAAGAGACCCAGTACTTC
16 NA TRBJ2-4 many TRBV4-3 CASSQERVLAKNIQYF TGCGCCAGCAGCCAAGAACGGGTACTAGCCAAAAACATTCAGTACTTC
13 TRBD2 TRBJ2-3 NA TRBV28 CASSVNSGRTQYF TGTGCCAGCAGCGTTAATAGCGGGCGGACGCAGTATTTT
14 TRBD1 TRBJ2-4 NA TRBV12-3/TRBV12-4 CASRPGQGENIQYF TGTGCCAGCAGGCCGGGACAGGGGGAAAACATTCAGTACTTC
15 TRBD2 TRBJ2-1 few TRBV20-1 CSANRLAGPYNEQFF TGCAGTGCTAATCGACTAGCGGGACCCTACAATGAGCAGTTCTTC
14 NA TRBJ2-1 NA TRBV19 CASSRGNGPNEQFF TGTGCCAGTAGTAGAGGCAATGGGCCCAATGAGCAGTTCTTC
14 TRBD1 TRBJ2-2 few TRBV3-1 CASSGQGVSGELFF TGTGCCAGCAGCGGACAGGGGGTCTCCGGGGAGCTGTTTTTT
14 NA TRBJ1-6 NA TRBV20-1 CSARYRDGYQPLHF TGCAGTGCTAGATACCGGGACGGATATCAACCCCTCCACTTT
13 NA TRBJ1-2 NA TRBV7-2 CASSRGVHYGYTF TGTGCCAGCAGCCGAGGGGTTCACTATGGCTACACCTTC
16 NA TRBJ1-4 few TRBV5-1 CASSISGRRSNEKLFF TGCGCCAGCAGCATCTCCGGACGGCGGAGTAATGAAAAACTGTTTTTT
15 NA TRBJ1-5 few TRBV30 CAWSVLGVSNQPQHF TGTGCCTGGAGTGTACTCGGGGTTAGCAATCAGCCCCAGCATTTT
16 TRBD2 TRBJ2-3 few TRBV12-3/TRBV12-4 CASIKAGGFGTDTQYF TGTGCCAGCATAAAAGCGGGAGGGTTTGGCACAGATACGCAGTATTTT
14 NA TRBJ2-7 NA TRBV20-1 CSAREVRALYEQYF TGCAGTGCTAGAGAGGTGAGGGCGCTCTACGAGCAGTACTTC